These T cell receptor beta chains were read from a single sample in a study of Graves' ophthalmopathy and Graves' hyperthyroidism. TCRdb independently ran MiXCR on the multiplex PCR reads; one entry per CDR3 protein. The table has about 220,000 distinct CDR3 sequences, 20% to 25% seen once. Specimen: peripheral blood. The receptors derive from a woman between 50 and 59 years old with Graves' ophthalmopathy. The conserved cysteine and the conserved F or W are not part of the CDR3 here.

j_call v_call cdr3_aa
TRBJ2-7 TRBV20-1 SANPSRDPRMWESLYEQY
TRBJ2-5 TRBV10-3 AISESKPQGQTQY
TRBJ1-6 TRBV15 ATSREGSNSPLH
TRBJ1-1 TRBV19 ATLNRGAGNTEAF
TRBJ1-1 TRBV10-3 AISESLGQGNTEAF
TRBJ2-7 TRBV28 ASLAGSAYEQY
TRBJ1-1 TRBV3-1 ASSQVGTGLTF
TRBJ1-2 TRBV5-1 ASSLSYRSGQGNYGYT
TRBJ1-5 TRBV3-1 ASSLSGHGLRPQH
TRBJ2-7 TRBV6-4 ASSPVSYLAGAYEQY